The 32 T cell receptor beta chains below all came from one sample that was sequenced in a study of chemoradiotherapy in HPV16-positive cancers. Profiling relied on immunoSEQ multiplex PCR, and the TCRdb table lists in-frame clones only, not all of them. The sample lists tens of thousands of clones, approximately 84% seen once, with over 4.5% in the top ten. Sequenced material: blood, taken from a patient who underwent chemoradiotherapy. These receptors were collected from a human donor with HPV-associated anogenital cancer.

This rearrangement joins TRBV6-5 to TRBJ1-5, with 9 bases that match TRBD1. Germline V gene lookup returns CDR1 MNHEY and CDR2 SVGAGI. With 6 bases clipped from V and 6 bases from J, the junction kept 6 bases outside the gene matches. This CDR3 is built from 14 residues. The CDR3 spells CASRTGQGSQPQHF. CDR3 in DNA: TGTGCCAGCAGGACTGGACAGGGGAGTCAGCCCCAGCATTTT.

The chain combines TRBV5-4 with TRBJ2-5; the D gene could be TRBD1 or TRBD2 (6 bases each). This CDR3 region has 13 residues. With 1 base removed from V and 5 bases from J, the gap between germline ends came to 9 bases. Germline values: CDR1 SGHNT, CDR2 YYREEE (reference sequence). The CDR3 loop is CASSLYGGETQYF. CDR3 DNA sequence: TGTGCCAGCAGCTTGTACGGGGGCGAGACCCAGTACTTC.

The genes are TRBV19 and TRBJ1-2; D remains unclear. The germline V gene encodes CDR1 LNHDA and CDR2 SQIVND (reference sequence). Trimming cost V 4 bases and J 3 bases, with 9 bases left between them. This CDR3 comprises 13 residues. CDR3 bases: TGTGCCAGTAGTAGAGGCATCGACTATGGCTACACCTTC. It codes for CASSRGIDYGYTF.

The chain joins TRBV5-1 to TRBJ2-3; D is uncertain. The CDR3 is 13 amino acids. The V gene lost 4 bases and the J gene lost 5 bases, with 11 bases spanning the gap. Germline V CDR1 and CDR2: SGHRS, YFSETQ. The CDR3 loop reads CASSPNSQDTQYF. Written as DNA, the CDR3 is TGCGCCAGCAGCCCAAACTCCCAAGATACGCAGTATTTT. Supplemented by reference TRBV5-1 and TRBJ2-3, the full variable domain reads KAGVTQTPRYLIKTRGQQVTLSCSPISGHRSVSWYQQTPGQGLQFLFEYFSETQRNKGNFPGRFSGRQFSNSRSEMNVSTLELGDSALYLCASSPNSQDTQYFGPGTRLTVL.

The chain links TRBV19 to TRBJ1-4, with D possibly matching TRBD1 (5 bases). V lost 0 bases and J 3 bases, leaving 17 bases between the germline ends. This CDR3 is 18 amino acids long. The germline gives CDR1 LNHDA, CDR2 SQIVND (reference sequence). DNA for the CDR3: TGTGCCAGTAGTATAGATTATTACAGGCAACAGGCTAATGAAAAACTGTTTTTT. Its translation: CASSIDYYRQQANEKLFF.

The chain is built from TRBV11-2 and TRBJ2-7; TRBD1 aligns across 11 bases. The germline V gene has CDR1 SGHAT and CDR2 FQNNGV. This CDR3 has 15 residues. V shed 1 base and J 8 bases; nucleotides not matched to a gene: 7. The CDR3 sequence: CASSLGGQGARKQYF. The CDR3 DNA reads TGTGCCAGCAGCTTAGGCGGACAGGGGGCGAGAAAGCAGTACTTC.

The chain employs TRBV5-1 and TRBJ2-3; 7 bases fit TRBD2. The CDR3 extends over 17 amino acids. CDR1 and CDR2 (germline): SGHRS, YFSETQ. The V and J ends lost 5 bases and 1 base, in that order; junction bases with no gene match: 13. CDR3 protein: CASSGGGATYGTDTQYF. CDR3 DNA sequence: TGCGCCAGCAGTGGGGGGGGAGCTACCTATGGCACAGATACGCAGTATTTT.

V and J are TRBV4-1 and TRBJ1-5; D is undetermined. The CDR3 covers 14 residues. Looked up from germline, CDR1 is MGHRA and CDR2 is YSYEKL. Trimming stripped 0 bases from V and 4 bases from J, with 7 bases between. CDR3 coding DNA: TGCGCCAGCAGCCAAGATCGGCAGAATCAGCCCCAGCATTTT. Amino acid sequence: CASSQDRQNQPQHF.

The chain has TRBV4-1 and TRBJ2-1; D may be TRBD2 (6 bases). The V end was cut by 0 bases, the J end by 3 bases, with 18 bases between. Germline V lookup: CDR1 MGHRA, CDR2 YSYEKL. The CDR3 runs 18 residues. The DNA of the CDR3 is TGCGCCAGCAGCCAAGACGCGGGCTTAGCGGACTTCTACAATGAGCAGTTCTTC. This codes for CASSQDAGLADFYNEQFF.

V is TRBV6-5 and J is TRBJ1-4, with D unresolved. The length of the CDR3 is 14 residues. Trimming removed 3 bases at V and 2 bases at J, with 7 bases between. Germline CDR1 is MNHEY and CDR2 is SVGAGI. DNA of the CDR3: TGTGCCAGCAGTTATCCGGGGACTAATGAAAAACTGTTTTTT. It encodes CASSYPGTNEKLFF.

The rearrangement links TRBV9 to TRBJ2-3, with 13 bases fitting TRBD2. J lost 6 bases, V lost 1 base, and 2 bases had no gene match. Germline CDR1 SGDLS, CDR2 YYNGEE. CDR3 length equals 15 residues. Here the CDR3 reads CASSVTSGGADTQYF. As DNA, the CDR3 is TGTGCCAGCAGCGTAACTAGCGGGGGGGCGGATACGCAGTATTTT.

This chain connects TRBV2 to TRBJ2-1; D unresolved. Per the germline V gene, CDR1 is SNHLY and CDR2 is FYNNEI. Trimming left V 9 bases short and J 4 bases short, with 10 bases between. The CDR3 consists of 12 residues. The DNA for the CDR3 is TGTGCCAGTGGGCGAGAGTACAATGAGCAGTTCTTC. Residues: CASGREYNEQFF. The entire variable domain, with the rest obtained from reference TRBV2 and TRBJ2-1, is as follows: EPEVTQTPSHQVTQMGQEVILRCVPISNHLYFYWYRQILGQKVEFLVSFYNNEISEKSEIFDDQFSVERPDGSNFTLKIRSTKLEDSAMYFCASGREYNEQFFGPGTRLTVL.

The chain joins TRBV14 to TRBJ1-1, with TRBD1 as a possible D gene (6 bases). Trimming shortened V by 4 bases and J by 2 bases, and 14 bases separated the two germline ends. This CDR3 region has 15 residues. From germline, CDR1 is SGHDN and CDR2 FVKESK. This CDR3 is CASSRLTGINTEAFF. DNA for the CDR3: TGTGCCAGCAGCCGCCTCACAGGGATTAACACTGAAGCTTTCTTT.

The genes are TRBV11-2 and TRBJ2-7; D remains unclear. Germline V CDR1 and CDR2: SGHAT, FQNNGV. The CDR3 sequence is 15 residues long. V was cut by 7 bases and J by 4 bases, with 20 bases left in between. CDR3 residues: CASTAPGLNLYEQYF. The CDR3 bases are TGTGCCAGCACCGCCCCGGGTCTCAACTTATACGAGCAGTACTTC.

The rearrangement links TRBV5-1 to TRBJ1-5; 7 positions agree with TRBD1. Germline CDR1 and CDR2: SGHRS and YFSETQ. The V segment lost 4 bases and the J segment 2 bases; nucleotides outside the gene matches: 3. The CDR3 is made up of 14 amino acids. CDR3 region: CASSEGQGNQPQHF. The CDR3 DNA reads TGCGCCAGCAGCGAAGGACAGGGCAATCAGCCCCAGCATTTT.

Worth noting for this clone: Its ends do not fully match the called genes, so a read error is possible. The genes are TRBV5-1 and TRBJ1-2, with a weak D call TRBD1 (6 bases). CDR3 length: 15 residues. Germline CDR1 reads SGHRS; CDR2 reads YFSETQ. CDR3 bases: TGCGCCAGCAGATTGGAACAGGGTCGGAGCTATGGCTACACCTTC. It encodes CASRLEQGRSYGYTF.

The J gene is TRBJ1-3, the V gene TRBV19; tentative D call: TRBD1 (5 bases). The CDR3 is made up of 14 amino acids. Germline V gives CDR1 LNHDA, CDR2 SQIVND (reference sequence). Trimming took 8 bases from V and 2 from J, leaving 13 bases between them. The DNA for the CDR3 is TGTGCCAGTGAAAACCCGGGGGCTGGAAACACCATATATTTT. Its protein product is CASENPGAGNTIYF.

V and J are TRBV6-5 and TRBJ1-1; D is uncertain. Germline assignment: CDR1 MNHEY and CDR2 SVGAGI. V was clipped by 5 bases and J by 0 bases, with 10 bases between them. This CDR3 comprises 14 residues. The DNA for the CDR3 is TGTGCCAGCAGTATAGGACGATTGAACACTGAAGCTTTCTTT. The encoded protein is CASSIGRLNTEAFF.

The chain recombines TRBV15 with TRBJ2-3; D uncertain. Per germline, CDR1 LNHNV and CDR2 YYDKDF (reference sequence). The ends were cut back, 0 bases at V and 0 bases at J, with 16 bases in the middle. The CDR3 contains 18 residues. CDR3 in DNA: TGTGCCACCAGCAGAGAGATATCGTCTTACGGTAGCACAGATACGCAGTATTTT. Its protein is CATSREISSYGSTDTQYF.

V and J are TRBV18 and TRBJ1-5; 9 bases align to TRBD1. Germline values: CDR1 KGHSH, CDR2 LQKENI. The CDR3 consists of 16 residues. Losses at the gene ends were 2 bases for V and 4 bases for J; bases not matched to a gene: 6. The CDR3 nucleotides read TGTGCCAGCTCACCAGGGGACAGGGTCGGAAATCAGCCCCAGCATTTT. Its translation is CASSPGDRVGNQPQHF.

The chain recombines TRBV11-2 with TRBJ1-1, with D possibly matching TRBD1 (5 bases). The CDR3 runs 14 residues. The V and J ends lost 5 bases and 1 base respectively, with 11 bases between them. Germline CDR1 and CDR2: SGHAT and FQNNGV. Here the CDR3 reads CASSVITGNTEAFF. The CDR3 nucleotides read TGTGCCAGCAGCGTTATAACAGGGAACACTGAAGCTTTCTTT.

In nucleotides, the CDR3 is TGTGCCAGCTCCCGGGGACTAGCGGGGGATTCTAGCACAGATACGCAGTATTTT. Translation: CASSRGLAGDSSTDTQYF. The chain employs TRBV4-2 and TRBJ2-3; 14 bases fit TRBD2. Looked up from germline, CDR1 is LGHNA and CDR2 is YNFKEQ. The J segment lost 0 bases and the V segment lost 8 bases, leaving 10 bases of the junction unmatched. The CDR3 loop spans 18 amino acids.

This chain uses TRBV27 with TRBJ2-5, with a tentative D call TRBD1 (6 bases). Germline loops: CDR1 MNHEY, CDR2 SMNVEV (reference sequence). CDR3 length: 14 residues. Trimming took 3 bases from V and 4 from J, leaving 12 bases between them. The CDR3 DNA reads TGTGCCAGCAGTTTTCGGACAGCCAGAGAGACCCAGTACTTC. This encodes CASSFRTARETQYF.

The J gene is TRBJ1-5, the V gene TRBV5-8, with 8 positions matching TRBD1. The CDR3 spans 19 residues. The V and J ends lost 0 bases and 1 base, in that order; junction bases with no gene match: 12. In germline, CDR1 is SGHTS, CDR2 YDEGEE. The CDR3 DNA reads TGTGCCAGCAGCTTGGGGCGGCCCCAGGGGGCTCGGAGCAATCAGCCCCAGCATTTT. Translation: CASSLGRPQGARSNQPQHF.

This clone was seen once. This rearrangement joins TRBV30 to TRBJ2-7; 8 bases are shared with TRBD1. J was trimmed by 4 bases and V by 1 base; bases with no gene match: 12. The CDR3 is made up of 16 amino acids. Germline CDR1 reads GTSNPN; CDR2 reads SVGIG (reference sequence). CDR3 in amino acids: CAWSDPGQAFRYEQYF. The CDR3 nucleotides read TGTGCCTGGAGTGATCCGGGACAGGCGTTCCGGTACGAGCAGTACTTC. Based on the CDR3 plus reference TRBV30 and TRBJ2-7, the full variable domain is SQTIHQWPATLVQPVGSPLSLECTVEGTSNPNLYWYRQAAGRGLQLLFYSVGIGQISSEVPQNLSASRPQDRQFILSSKKLLLSDSGFYLCAWSDPGQAFRYEQYFGPGTRLTVT.

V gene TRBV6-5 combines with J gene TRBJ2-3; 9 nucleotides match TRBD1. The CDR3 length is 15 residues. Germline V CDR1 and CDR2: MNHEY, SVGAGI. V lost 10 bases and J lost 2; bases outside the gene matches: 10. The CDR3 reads CATQVGQGTTDTQYF. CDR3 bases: TGTGCCACCCAAGTAGGACAGGGGACCACAGATACGCAGTATTTT.

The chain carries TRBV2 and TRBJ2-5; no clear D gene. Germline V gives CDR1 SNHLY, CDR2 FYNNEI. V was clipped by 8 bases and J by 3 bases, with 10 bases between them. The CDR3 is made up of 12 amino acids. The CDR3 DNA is TGTGCCAGCTCGACGGTGGAAGAGACCCAGTACTTC. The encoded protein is CASSTVEETQYF.

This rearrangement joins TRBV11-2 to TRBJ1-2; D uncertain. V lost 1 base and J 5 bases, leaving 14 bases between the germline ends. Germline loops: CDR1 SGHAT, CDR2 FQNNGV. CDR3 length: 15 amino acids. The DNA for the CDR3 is TGTGCCAGCAGCTTAGTTTTACAATCGGTTTATGGCTACACCTTC. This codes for CASSLVLQSVYGYTF.

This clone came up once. CDR3 sequence (DNA): TGTGCCAGCAGTCCCGGACAGGGGGCTACTGAAGCTTTCTTT. Its protein is CASSPGQGATEAFF. This chain joins TRBV27 and TRBJ1-1; 11 bases match TRBD1. V lost 5 bases and J lost 5; bases outside the gene matches: 4. The CDR3 is 14 residues long. CDR1 is MNHEY and CDR2 is SMNVEV in the germline V gene (reference sequence).

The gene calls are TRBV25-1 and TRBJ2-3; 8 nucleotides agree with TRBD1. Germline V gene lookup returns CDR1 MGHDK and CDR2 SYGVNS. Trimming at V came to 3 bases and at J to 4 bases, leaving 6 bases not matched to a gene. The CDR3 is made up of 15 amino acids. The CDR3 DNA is TGTGCCAGCAGTGAGGCGGACAGGGTGTCAGATACGCAGTATTTT. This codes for CASSEADRVSDTQYF.

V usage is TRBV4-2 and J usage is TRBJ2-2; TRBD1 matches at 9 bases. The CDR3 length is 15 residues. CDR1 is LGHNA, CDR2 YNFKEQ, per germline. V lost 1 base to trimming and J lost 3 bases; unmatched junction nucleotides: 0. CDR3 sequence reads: CASSQGTGDTGELFF. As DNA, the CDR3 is TGTGCCAGCAGCCAAGGGACAGGGGACACCGGGGAGCTGTTTTTT.

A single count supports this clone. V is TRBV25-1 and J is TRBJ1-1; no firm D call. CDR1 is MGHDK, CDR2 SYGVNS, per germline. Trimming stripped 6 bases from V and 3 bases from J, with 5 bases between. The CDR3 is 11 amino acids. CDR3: CASRRYTEAFF. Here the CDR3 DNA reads TGTGCCAGCAGGCGGTACACTGAAGCTTTCTTT.